This TCR beta chain is drawn from a study of cytomegalovirus exposure and HLA in healthy donors (dated 2017 in TCRdb). Notes on the research overall: An earlier analysis of 587 of the donors reported approximately 300 Gb of sequence data and 95 million to 120 million unique TCR beta sequences obtained from approximately 180 million T cells. An early release that covered roughly 600 HLA-typed donors contained approximately 300 gigabases of sequencing data and some 87 million unique TCR sequences. Of the roughly 400 genotyped donors, around 81% fell in the genetic ancestry cluster associated with self-reported Caucasian donors. The study aimed to test whether cataloging public T cell receptors could reveal signatures of past pathogen exposure. The T cell repertoires of some 670 subjects were profiled by immunosequencing and related to cytomegalovirus serostatus. A separate validation cohort of over 95 different subjects was used in addition to the roughly 670-subject first cohort. To predict cytomegalovirus infection status, the study brought together high-throughput TCR immunosequencing, statistical association of individual TCRs with disease status, and machine learning. In a later analysis, previously published TCR beta repertoires from roughly 710 donors were re-analyzed and high-resolution HLA genotyping was added so that TCR occurrence patterns could be studied. Rather than drawing on any new phenotypic data, the later analysis identified candidate immune exposures from TCR beta sequences and the way those sequences occurred across donors. An earlier analysis of fewer than 700 of the donors applied high-throughput TCR beta sequencing to assess whether each TCR beta V gene segment acted as functional or pseudogenic. Alongside the repertoire data, information on donor age, sex, ethnicity and CMV serostatus was compiled. Genome-wide SNP genotypes for about 55% of the roughly 670 donors were used in a later genetic analysis, which treated that subset as a discovery cohort. Every discovery cohort repertoire had been produced on one sequencing platform. Both class I and class II loci were covered by HLA typing, at four-digit resolution. The number of donors typed differed by locus, with roughly 629-640 for A, B, C, DRB1 and DQB1, more than 500 for DQA1, nearly 610 for DPA1, and 472 for DPB1. Because of strong linkage in the cohort, five DR-DQ haplotypes were treated as single units for association and clustering. Among some 410 genotyped donors of the cohort, an average of around 240,000 unique TCR beta nucleotide sequences were sequenced per donor, around 18% of them non-productive. Broader findings and caveats from the paper: A later genetic analysis reported fewer N-insertions in productive TCRs among donors in an Asian-associated ancestry cluster than the roughly 700-donor mean. Specific HLA alleles were associated with 15,000 to 20,000 TCR beta sequences at a false discovery rate of 0.05 in a later analysis. In this cohort, only TCR beta chains were sequenced, and detectable features were limited by the absence of alpha or paired-chain data. The study gave a list of about 160 TCR beta chains associated with cytomegalovirus. An association between a missense DCLRE1C variant and V-gene and J-gene trimming of TCR beta chains was found in a later genetic analysis and replicated in an independent cohort. A further reported finding was that TCR beta sequences accurately predicted the HLA-A and HLA-B alleles for most subjects in the first cohort. A later analysis found that TCR association rates varied across HLA loci, with DRB1 alleles showing the most associated TCRs and HLA-C alleles the fewest. The presence/absence analyses assumed that sequencing depth was roughly uniform across donors, and that assumption may not be true. According to a later analysis, parvovirus B19, influenza, CMV and Epstein-Barr virus appeared linked to several top co-occurrence clusters. Cytomegalovirus status was reported to be diagnosed by the classifier with high specificity and sensitivity in both the original and validation cohorts. Assigning TCR associations to individual alleles was difficult when HLA alleles, especially DR and DQ, strongly co-occurred. It was suggested by the authors that the approach could potentially be generalized to other disease states and immunological phenotypes. According to a later analysis, most CMV-associated TCR beta chains appeared to be HLA-restricted, and the HLA associations seemed to be driven largely by CMV exposure. Because some donors lacked HLA typing at each locus, the association tests relied only on the typed subset. Broadly in line with IMGT annotations, most TCR beta V segments showed up in productive rearrangements about 87% or about 30% of the time in an earlier analysis of roughly 590 of the donors. A later analysis found that HLA-associated TCR beta chains were more clonally expanded and had lower generation probabilities than equally common non-associated chains. A cluster of highly shared sequence variants was judged likely to represent a technical artifact of the sequencing pipeline. Across donors, most TCR sequences were observed very rarely, whereas some public TCRs were present in many individuals. Linkage disequilibrium might explain the correlated functional status among segregating V segments, but an unknown experimental factor could not be excluded. The only immune exposure information available for the cohort was CMV serostatus. Fewer than 20 rarely observed V segments, including chromosome 9 orphons, were excluded from the earlier analysis of several hundred of the donors because counts were too low. A few of the identified cytomegalovirus-associated TCR beta chains were confirmed in vitro to be specific for cytomegalovirus antigens.

Receptor libraries were prepared by the immunoSEQ multiplex PCR assay. The multiplex PCR relied on a mix of 60 forward primers for TCR Vbeta segments and 13 reverse primers for TCR Jbeta segments. The CDR3 region of rearranged TCR beta genes was amplified from genomic DNA by a multiplex PCR assay. The amplified TCR beta libraries were sequenced on the Illumina HiSeq System as 87-base-pair reads. Processing in the source paper ran as follows. In a later analysis, tens of millions of unique TCR beta chains were counted across the 690 or so repertoires, and around 11 million of these chains were shared by at least two donors. Raw reads were error-corrected and collapsed into unique sequences with a nearest-neighbor algorithm that merged closely related sequences to remove PCR and sequencing errors. V, D and J gene segments were assigned by aligning CDR3 sequences to IMGT reference sequences. For a sequence to be retained, at least a six-nucleotide match to both a V gene segment and a J gene segment was required. Rearrangements were classified as productive when the CDR3 lacked stop codons and remained in frame with V and J, and all other rearrangements were classified as non-productive. Following IMGT convention, CDR3 was defined as the stretch from the second conserved V-encoded cysteine up to the conserved J-encoded phenylalanine. The earlier analysis of 587 of the donors excluded sequences that lacked an unambiguous match to a single V gene segment. In an earlier analysis of approximately 610 of the donors, V segments were called functional above 56.7% productive rearrangements and were called segregating when the between-donor standard deviation exceeded 5%. To diagnose cytomegalovirus status from the catalog of TCR beta chain sequences, a statistical classification framework was built. V and J gene assignment, in a later analysis, came from comparing TCR nucleotide sequences with IMGT/GENE-DB human TR gene sequences. Using the TCRdist pipeline, a later analysis assigned CDR3 sequences along with most-parsimonious VDJ recombination scenarios. In a later analysis, every TCR beta chain was defined by the combination of its CDR3 amino acid sequence and its V-gene family, and reads without a unique V-gene family were dropped. As a way to deal with suspected cross-contamination and a sequencing artifact, a later analysis dropped under 600 nucleotide sequences that were highly shared and had low generation probability. For each public chain, a later analysis derived a clonal expansion index from normalized ranks of inferred template counts within each repertoire. A later analysis computed generation probabilities with a VDJ recombination model fitted to out-of-frame rearrangements, and checked the results against IGoR. In a later analysis, TCR-TCR, TCR-HLA and TCR-CMV co-occurrence was scored with hypergeometric tests, and a repertoire-size bias correction was applied to TCR pairs. A later analysis estimated false discovery rates by permuting HLA or CMV assignments 20 times. A later analysis grouped co-occurring TCRs with DBSCAN, adding TCRdist sequence similarity when clustering within HLA-allele-positive subsets. Repertoires with fewer than 30,000 or more than 120,000 public chains were left out of co-occurrence clustering, as were about 5 repertoires with anomalous nucleotide sharing. Entries here come from immuneACCESS through TCRdb and include only in-frame sequences with V and J called. Some clones fail to appear in such tables; in the studies checked, an unresolved V gene covers under half of the shortfall, and the cause of the remainder is unknown. V, J and clone size are taken as reported in that table, and D and trimming were inferred from the DNA itself. The sample table records around 150,000 clones; less than 85% of these occur just once. 6% to 6.5% of the sample goes to the ten largest clones.

For this clone: There is no known antigen for this receptor. No per-base quality is available; no much larger clone lies one base away.

The cohort comprised fewer than 750 healthy bone marrow donors. Cohort members were all nominally healthy when sampled, although unrecorded immune exposures were likely present. The donor tested CMV seropositive, placing the donor among the 290 or so seropositive members of the cohort. A peripheral blood sample was provided by each donor, and peripheral blood mononuclear cells were used for TCR beta sequencing. The Qiagen DNeasy Blood Extraction Kit was used to extract genomic DNA from the blood cell samples. The source of this sequence is a man between 50 and 59 years old in good health and CMV-seropositive. The sample taken for sequencing was PBMCs.

The DNA sequence is as follows: TGTGCCAGCAGCTTTGATTATAGAAACACTGAAGCTTTCTTT. It is translated as CASSFDYRNTEAFF. The V and J genes are TRBV5-6 and TRBJ1-1; too little of a D gene remains to name it. Taken from the germline V gene, the CDR1 and CDR2 loops are SGHDT and YYEEEE. The CDR3, from cysteine to phenylalanine, totals 14 residues. Only the CDR3 region is kept as DNA, spanning 42 bases read in frame from base 1. Trimming removed 2 bases from V and 2 bases from J, leaving 10 bases between the germline ends.